This entry lists 31 T cell receptor beta chains sequenced from one sample in a study of OX40 agonist ivuxolimab in advanced cancers. Produced via immunoSEQ multiplex PCR; TCRdb's table is partial and in-frame only. The table includes tens of thousands of clones, 88% detected once. The source material was CD4+ or CD8+ T cells sorted from blood, sampled in a trial of the OX40 agonist ivuxolimab. Source of these receptors: an adult with an advanced solid tumor such as melanoma, head and neck, liver or kidney cancer.

This chain connects TRBV7-2 to TRBJ1-4; no definite D call. CDR1 is SGHTA and CDR2 is FQGNSA in the germline V gene. The CDR3 contains 13 residues. Trimming removed 5 bases at V and 2 bases at J, with 6 bases between. CDR3 protein: CASSMGTNEKLFF. The DNA for the CDR3 is TGTGCCAGCAGCATGGGGACTAATGAAAAACTGTTTTTT.

The rearrangement links TRBV7-2 to TRBJ1-1, with 7 bases identical to TRBD1. The germline V gene has CDR1 SGHTA and CDR2 FQGNSA. The CDR3 covers 12 residues. Trimming at V came to 5 bases and at J to 11 bases, leaving 8 bases not matched to a gene. This chain's CDR3 is CASSLGQSVAFF. The CDR3 DNA is TGTGCCAGCAGCCTGGGACAGAGCGTCGCTTTCTTT. Full variable domain (rest looked up from reference TRBV7-2 and TRBJ1-1): GAGVSQSPSNKVTEKGKDVELRCDPISGHTALYWYRQSLGQGLEFLIYFQGNSAPDKSGLPSDRFSAERTGGSVSTLTIQRTQQEDSAVYLCASSLGQSVAFFGQGTRLTVV.

This clone appeared a few times. CDR3 sequence: CASSKGGQAFF. DNA for the CDR3: TGTGCCAGCAGTAAAGGGGGGCAAGCTTTCTTT. This chain uses TRBV27 with TRBJ1-1; D is possibly TRBD1 (6 bases). From germline, CDR1 is MNHEY and CDR2 SMNVEV (reference sequence). V lost 5 bases and J 9 bases, leaving 10 bases between the germline ends. CDR3 size: 11 residues.

This chain joins TRBV29-1 and TRBJ2-6; D gene uncertain. Germline lookup yields CDR1 SQVTM and CDR2 ANQGSEA. The V end lost 2 bases, the J end lost 1 base, and 6 bases lay between the germline ends. The CDR3 runs to 14 residues. CDR3 region: CSVEIGSGANVLTF. DNA for the CDR3: TGCAGCGTTGAAATAGGGTCTGGGGCCAACGTCCTGACTTTC. The full variable domain, with the rest looked up from reference TRBV29-1 and TRBJ2-6, is SAVISQKPSRDICQRGTSLTIQCQVDSQVTMMFWYRQQPGQSLTLIATANQGSEATYESGFVIDKFPISRPNLTFSTLTVSNMSPEDSSIYLCSVEIGSGANVLTFGAGSRLTVL.

This clone has just a few counts. The chain combines TRBV28 with TRBJ2-2; D call uncertain. The CDR3 is made up of 17 amino acids. The V end was cut by 6 bases, the J end by 6 bases, with 23 bases between. Per germline, CDR1 MDHEN and CDR2 SYDVKM. The CDR3 here is CASSPEMARRTPGELFF. The CDR3 DNA reads TGTGCCAGCAGCCCCGAAATGGCTCGAAGAACCCCCGGGGAGCTGTTTTTT.

The rearrangement uses TRBV28 and TRBJ1-4, with TRBD1 matching 8 bases. J was trimmed by 7 bases and V by 2 bases; bases with no gene match: 12. CDR1 and CDR2 (germline): MDHEN, SYDVKM. This CDR3 is built from 17 residues. CDR3 in DNA: TGTGCCAGCAGTTTACTCGGGACAGGACTGCAAGGTGAAAAACTGTTTTTT. The encoded protein is CASSLLGTGLQGEKLFF.

The chain carries TRBV27 and TRBJ1-2; no reliable D call. The germline V gene has CDR1 MNHEY and CDR2 SMNVEV (reference sequence). This CDR3 has 15 residues. V gave up 4 bases and J gave up 4 bases, with 16 bases separating them. The CDR3 is CASSSRNSPVYGYTF. In nucleotides, the CDR3 is TGTGCCAGCAGTTCTAGAAATAGCCCCGTCTATGGCTACACCTTC.

V gene TRBV7-3 combines with J gene TRBJ2-1, with D maybe TRBD2 (6 bases). CDR1 and CDR2 from the germline V gene are SGHTA and FQGTGA. The CDR3 has 16 amino acids. V was shortened by 3 bases and J by 0 bases, with 12 bases between the two germline ends. The CDR3 is CASSFGGLRSYNEQFF. Written as DNA, the CDR3 is TGTGCCAGCAGCTTTGGGGGACTCCGCTCCTACAATGAGCAGTTCTTC.

The V and J genes are TRBV4-2 and TRBJ2-7, with unresolved D. Trimming left V 0 bases short and J 5 bases short, with 5 bases between. This CDR3 has 12 residues. The germline CDR1 and CDR2 sequences are LGHNA and YNFKEQ. The CDR3 DNA follows: TGTGCCAGCAGCCAAGAAAGGGACGAGCAGTACTTC. Its translation: CASSQERDEQYF.

The chain recombines TRBV7-9 with TRBJ2-7; D tentatively fits TRBD1 or TRBD2 (5 bases each). The length of the CDR3 is 14 residues. Germline lookup yields CDR1 SEHNR and CDR2 FQNEAQ (reference sequence). The V gene lost 4 bases and the J gene lost 3 bases, with 13 bases spanning the gap. The CDR3, as DNA: TGTGCCAGCAGCTCAGACAGCGGTCTCTACGAGCAGTACTTC. It yields the protein CASSSDSGLYEQYF.

This clone was observed once. The J gene is TRBJ1-1, the V gene TRBV11-2; 9 bases match TRBD1. CDR3 length: 14 amino acids. Germline values: CDR1 SGHAT, CDR2 FQNNGV. Trimming cost V 5 bases and J 10 bases; bases outside gene matches: 11. CDR3 sequence: CASSPGQGLGRAFF. The CDR3 DNA is TGTGCCAGCAGCCCGGGACAGGGTCTGGGTAGAGCTTTCTTT.

The rearrangement links TRBV5-1 to TRBJ2-1, with no clear D. The CDR3 covers 14 residues. The germline CDR1 and CDR2 sequences are SGHRS and YFSETQ. Trimming left V 0 bases short and J 7 bases short, with 11 bases between. CDR3 in amino acids: CASSLGGLGNEQFF. The CDR3 region has the DNA TGCGCCAGCAGCTTGGGGGGATTAGGTAATGAGCAGTTCTTC.

The gene calls are TRBV7-2 and TRBJ1-3; D gene uncertain. Trimming took 1 base from V and 2 from J, leaving 6 bases between them. CDR3 size: 14 residues. The V gene's germline CDR1 is SGHTA and CDR2 FQGNSA. CDR3 loop: CASSLGIPGNTIYF. The CDR3 DNA reads as TGTGCCAGCAGCTTAGGAATTCCTGGAAACACCATATATTTT.

The genes are TRBV2 and TRBJ2-1; D gene ambiguous. The CDR3 covers 12 residues. Looked up from germline, CDR1 is SNHLY and CDR2 is FYNNEI. Trimming left V 11 bases short and J 1 base short, with 9 bases between. The CDR3 loop reads CAGRLSYNEQFF. The CDR3 DNA is TGTGCCGGGCGGTTGTCCTACAATGAGCAGTTCTTC. The whole variable domain, remainder taken from reference TRBV2 and TRBJ2-1, is EPEVTQTPSHQVTQMGQEVILRCVPISNHLYFYWYRQILGQKVEFLVSFYNNEISEKSEIFDDQFSVERPDGSNFTLKIRSTKLEDSAMYFCAGRLSYNEQFFGPGTRLTVL.

The V and J genes are TRBV7-2 and TRBJ2-7; D gene uncertain. CDR3 length: 14 residues. V lost 5 bases to trimming and J lost 2 bases, with 13 bases between them. Germline CDR1 and CDR2: SGHTA and FQGNSA. This CDR3 is CASSPQSTTYEQYF. The CDR3 DNA sequence: TGTGCCAGCAGCCCCCAGAGCACCACCTACGAGCAGTACTTC.

This chain joins TRBV5-4 and TRBJ2-5, with 11 bases fitting TRBD1. Germline CDR1 and CDR2: SGHNT and YYREEE (reference sequence). The CDR3 consists of 15 residues. Unmatched junction bases numbered 2, after V lost 3 bases and J lost 1 base. The CDR3 nucleotides read TGTGCCAGCAGCTGGGGACAGGGGGGCCAAGAGACCCAGTACTTC. Protein: CASSWGQGGQETQYF.

The V call is TRBV5-4, the J call TRBJ1-4, with D possibly matching TRBD1 (5 bases). V dropped 1 base and J dropped 7 bases, with 11 bases sitting between them. Germline V gene lookup returns CDR1 SGHNT and CDR2 YYREEE (reference sequence). The CDR3 has 14 residues. CDR3 nucleotide sequence: TGTGCCAGCAGCTTGCAGGGTAGGGGTGAAAAACTGTTTTTT. Its translation: CASSLQGRGEKLFF.

This chain connects TRBV5-1 to TRBJ1-2; D ambiguous. The CDR3 loop spans 14 amino acids. The ends were cut back, 1 base at V and 0 bases at J, with 7 bases in the middle. Germline CDR1 reads SGHRS; CDR2 reads YFSETQ. This CDR3 is CASSLTGANYGYTF. CDR3 sequence (DNA): TGCGCCAGCAGCTTGACCGGGGCTAACTATGGCTACACCTTC.

The chain employs TRBV28 and TRBJ2-7; 9 bases fit TRBD1. The CDR3 loop spans 17 amino acids. Germline CDR1 and CDR2: MDHEN and SYDVKM. The V gene end was trimmed by 1 base and the J gene end by 0 bases; junction bases not matched to a gene: 7. The CDR3 region has the DNA TGTGCCAGCAGTTTATTCGTCCGGGACAGGGTCTCCTACGAGCAGTACTTC. Its translation: CASSLFVRDRVSYEQYF.

V gene TRBV27 combines with J gene TRBJ1-2; 12 positions agree with TRBD1. This CDR3 region has 15 residues. The germline V gene encodes CDR1 MNHEY and CDR2 SMNVEV (reference sequence). V dropped 5 bases and J dropped 4; count of bases not matched to a gene: 5. CDR3: CASSQGQGAIYGYTF. The CDR3 region has the DNA TGTGCCAGCAGTCAGGGACAGGGGGCGATCTATGGCTACACCTTC.

The chain links TRBV18 to TRBJ2-2; D is perhaps TRBD2 (5 bases). Trimming cost V 6 bases and J 3 bases, with 14 bases left between them. This CDR3 has 15 residues. CDR1 KGHSH and CDR2 LQKENI come from the germline V gene. DNA of the CDR3: TGTGCCAGCTCCCACTCTAGGCGGGACACCGGGGAGCTGTTTTTT. Translation: CASSHSRRDTGELFF.

V is TRBV5-4 and J is TRBJ2-7, with 7 bases fitting TRBD1. Germline V gene lookup returns CDR1 SGHNT and CDR2 YYREEE (reference sequence). V lost 2 bases and J lost 6; bases outside the gene matches: 14. CDR3 length equals 16 residues. DNA for the CDR3: TGTGCCAGCAGCTTTGGGGGCGGCAGGGGGACATCCGAGCAGTACTTC. Its translation: CASSFGGGRGTSEQYF.

The DNA of the CDR3 is TGTGCCAGCAGTGGGCTAGCGGGAGTTGAGACCCAGTACTTC. Protein: CASSGLAGVETQYF. The chain links TRBV2 to TRBJ2-5; 10 bases fit TRBD2. The CDR3 is made up of 14 amino acids. V shed 4 bases and J 5 bases; nucleotides not matched to a gene: 4. In germline, CDR1 is SNHLY, CDR2 FYNNEI. Supplemented by reference TRBV2 and TRBJ2-5, the full variable domain reads EPEVTQTPSHQVTQMGQEVILRCVPISNHLYFYWYRQILGQKVEFLVSFYNNEISEKSEIFDDQFSVERPDGSNFTLKIRSTKLEDSAMYFCASSGLAGVETQYFGPGTRLLVL.

The chain combines TRBV28 with TRBJ1-2; 9 bases fit TRBD1. The CDR3 has 15 amino acids. J lost 0 bases, V lost 3 bases, and 2 bases had no gene match. Germline V gene data show CDR1 as MDHEN and CDR2 as SYDVKM. CDR3 bases: TGTGCCAGCAGTTTTCGGGACAGGGCTAACTATGGCTACACCTTC. Translated, it gives CASSFRDRANYGYTF.

The chain is built from TRBV30 and TRBJ2-7, with 7 bases matching TRBD1. Trimming cost V 1 base and J 5 bases; bases outside gene matches: 5. This CDR3 spans 13 amino acids. Per the germline V gene, CDR1 is GTSNPN and CDR2 is SVGIG (reference sequence). The CDR3 reads CAWSGGGTHEQYF. The CDR3 nucleotides read TGTGCCTGGAGTGGAGGGGGCACCCACGAGCAGTACTTC.

The CDR3 DNA is TGTGCCAGTAGTATTAGGGACGGACTCTACAATGAGCAGTTCTTC. Protein: CASSIRDGLYNEQFF. The V gene is TRBV19, the J gene TRBJ2-1; D tentatively fits TRBD1 or TRBD2 (5 bases each). Germline lookup yields CDR1 LNHDA and CDR2 SQIVND (reference sequence). The CDR3 totals 15 residues. Trimming took 3 bases from V and 3 from J, leaving 12 bases between them.

V gene TRBV19 combines with J gene TRBJ2-7, with 8 bases fitting TRBD2. The CDR3 is 15 residues long. Looked up from germline, CDR1 is LNHDA and CDR2 is SQIVND (reference sequence). With 5 bases clipped from V and 1 base from J, the junction kept 7 bases outside the gene matches. CDR3 nucleotide sequence: TGTGCCAGTAGTTTGGGACTAGTTGGTTCCTACGAGCAGTACTTC. It translates to CASSLGLVGSYEQYF.

The chain carries TRBV19 and TRBJ2-3, with 12 bases lining up with TRBD2. V was clipped by 5 bases and J by 0 bases; unmatched bases: 9. From germline, CDR1 is LNHDA and CDR2 SQIVND (reference sequence). CDR3 length: 18 amino acids. CDR3 in DNA: TGTGCCAGTAGTTCTATGACTAGCGGGAGATCTAGCACAGATACGCAGTATTTT. It translates to CASSSMTSGRSSTDTQYF.

V is TRBV5-4 and J is TRBJ1-1; no clear D gene. Germline assignment: CDR1 SGHNT and CDR2 YYREEE (reference sequence). The germline V and J ends were trimmed by 3 bases and 0 bases, with 9 bases remaining between them. The CDR3 covers 14 residues. The CDR3 bases are TGTGCCAGCAGCTCGGACCGCTTGAACACTGAAGCTTTCTTT. Translating it yields CASSSDRLNTEAFF.

V and J are TRBV18 and TRBJ2-1; 7 bases agree with TRBD1. This CDR3 has 15 residues. The junction had 3 bases not matched to a gene; V was cut back by 2 bases and J by 2 bases. CDR1 and CDR2 from the germline V gene are KGHSH and LQKENI. The CDR3 spells CASSPSGTAYNEQFF. CDR3 DNA sequence: TGTGCCAGCTCACCATCCGGGACAGCCTACAATGAGCAGTTCTTC.

This clone has only one observation. The chain has TRBV6-6 and TRBJ1-2; TRBD1 is a possible D gene (5 bases). Trimming removed 7 bases at V and 7 bases at J, with 16 bases between. Germline CDR1 MNHNY, CDR2 SVGAGI (reference sequence). CDR3 length: 13 residues. CDR3 sequence (DNA): TGTGCCAGCACCGACGGACTGCAGGGTGGCTACACCTTC. Protein product: CASTDGLQGGYTF.